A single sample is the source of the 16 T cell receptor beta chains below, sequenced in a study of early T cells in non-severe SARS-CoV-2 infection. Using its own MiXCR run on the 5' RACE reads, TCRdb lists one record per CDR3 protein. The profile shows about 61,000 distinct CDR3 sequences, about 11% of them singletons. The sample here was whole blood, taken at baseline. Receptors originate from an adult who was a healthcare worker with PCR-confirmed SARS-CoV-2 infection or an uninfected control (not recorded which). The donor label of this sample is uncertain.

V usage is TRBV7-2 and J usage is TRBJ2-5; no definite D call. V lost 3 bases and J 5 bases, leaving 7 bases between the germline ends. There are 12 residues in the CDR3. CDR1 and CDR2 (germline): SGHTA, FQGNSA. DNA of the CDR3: TGTGCCAGCAGCTTGAAGGGCGAGACCCAGTACTTC. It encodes CASSLKGETQYF. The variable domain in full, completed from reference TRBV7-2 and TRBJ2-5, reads GAGVSQSPSNKVTEKGKDVELRCDPISGHTALYWYRQSLGQGLEFLIYFQGNSAPDKSGLPSDRFSAERTGGSVSTLTIQRTQQEDSAVYLCASSLKGETQYFGPGTRLLVL.

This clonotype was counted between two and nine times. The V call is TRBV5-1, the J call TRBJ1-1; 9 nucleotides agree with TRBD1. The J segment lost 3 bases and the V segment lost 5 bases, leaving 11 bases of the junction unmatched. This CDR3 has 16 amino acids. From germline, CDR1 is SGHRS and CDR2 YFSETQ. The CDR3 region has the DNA TGCGCCAGCAGGCGGGATTGGACAGGGGTCGACACTGAAGCTTTCTTT. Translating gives CASRRDWTGVDTEAFF. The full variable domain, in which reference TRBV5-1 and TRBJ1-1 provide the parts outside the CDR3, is KAGVTQTPRYLIKTRGQQVTLSCSPISGHRSVSWYQQTPGQGLQFLFEYFSETQRNKGNFPGRFSGRQFSNSRSEMNVSTLELGDSALYLCASRRDWTGVDTEAFFGQGTRLTVV.

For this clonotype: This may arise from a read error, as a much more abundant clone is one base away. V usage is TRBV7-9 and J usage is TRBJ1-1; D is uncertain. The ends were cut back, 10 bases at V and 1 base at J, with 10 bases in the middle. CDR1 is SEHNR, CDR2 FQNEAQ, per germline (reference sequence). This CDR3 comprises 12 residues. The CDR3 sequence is CANSFKNTEAFF. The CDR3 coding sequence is TGTGCCAACAGTTTTAAGAACACTGAAGCTTTCTTT.

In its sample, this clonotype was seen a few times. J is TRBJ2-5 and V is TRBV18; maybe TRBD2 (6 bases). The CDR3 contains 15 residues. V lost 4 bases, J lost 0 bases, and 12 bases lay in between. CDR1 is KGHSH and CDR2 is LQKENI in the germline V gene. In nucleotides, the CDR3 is TGTGCCAGCTCACGCGCCGGGGGTAACCAAGAGACCCAGTACTTC. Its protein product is CASSRAGGNQETQYF.

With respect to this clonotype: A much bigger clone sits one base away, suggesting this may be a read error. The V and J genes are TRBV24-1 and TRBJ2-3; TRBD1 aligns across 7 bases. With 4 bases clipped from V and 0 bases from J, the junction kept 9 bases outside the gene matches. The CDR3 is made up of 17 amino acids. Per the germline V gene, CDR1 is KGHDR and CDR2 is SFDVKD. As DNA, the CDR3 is TGTGCCACCAGTGACCTGGGACAGCTTGGAAGCACAGATACGCAGTATTTT. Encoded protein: CATSDLGQLGSTDTQYF.

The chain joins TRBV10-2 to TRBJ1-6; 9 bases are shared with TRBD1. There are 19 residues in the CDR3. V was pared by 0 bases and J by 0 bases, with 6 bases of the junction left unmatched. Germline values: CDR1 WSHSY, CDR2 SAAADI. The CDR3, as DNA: TGCGCCAGCAGTGAGTCCGCCGGGACAGGGAGCTCCTATAATTCACCCCTCCACTTT. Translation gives CASSESAGTGSSYNSPLHF.

The chain's CDR3 is CSARGTYNSPLHF. The CDR3 DNA reads as TGCAGTGCTAGGGGGACCTATAATTCACCCCTCCACTTT. This rearrangement joins TRBV20-1 to TRBJ1-6; D gene unclear. Germline CDR1 DFQATT, CDR2 SNEGSKA (reference sequence). The CDR3 loop spans 13 amino acids. V was cut by 3 bases and J by 2 bases, with 5 bases left in between.

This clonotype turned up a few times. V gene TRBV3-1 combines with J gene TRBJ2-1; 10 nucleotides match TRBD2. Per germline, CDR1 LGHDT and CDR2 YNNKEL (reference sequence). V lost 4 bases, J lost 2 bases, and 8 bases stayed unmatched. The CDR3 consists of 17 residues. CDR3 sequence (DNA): TGTGCCAGCAGCCGGACGAAAGCGGGGGGGCCCTACAATGAGCAGTTCTTC. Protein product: CASSRTKAGGPYNEQFF.

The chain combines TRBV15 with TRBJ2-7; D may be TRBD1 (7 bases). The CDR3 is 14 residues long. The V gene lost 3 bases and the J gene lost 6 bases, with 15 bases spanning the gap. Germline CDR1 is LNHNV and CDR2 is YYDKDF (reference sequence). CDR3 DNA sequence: TGTGCCACCAGCAGGGACAGGCGGGGACTCGAGCAGTACGTC. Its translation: CATSRDRRGLEQYV.

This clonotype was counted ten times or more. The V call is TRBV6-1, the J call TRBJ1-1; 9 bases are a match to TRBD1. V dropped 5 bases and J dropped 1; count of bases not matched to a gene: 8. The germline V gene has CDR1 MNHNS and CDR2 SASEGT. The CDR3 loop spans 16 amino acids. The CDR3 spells CASSPLQGAGNTEAFF. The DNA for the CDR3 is TGTGCCAGCAGTCCTTTACAGGGGGCGGGGAACACTGAAGCTTTCTTT.

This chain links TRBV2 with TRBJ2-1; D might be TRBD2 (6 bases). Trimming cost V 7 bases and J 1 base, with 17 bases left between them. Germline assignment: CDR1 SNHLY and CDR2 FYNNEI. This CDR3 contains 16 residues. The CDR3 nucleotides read TGTGCCAGCAAAGACTCCGGGAGCGCGTCCTACAATGAGCAGTTCTTC. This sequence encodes CASKDSGSASYNEQFF.

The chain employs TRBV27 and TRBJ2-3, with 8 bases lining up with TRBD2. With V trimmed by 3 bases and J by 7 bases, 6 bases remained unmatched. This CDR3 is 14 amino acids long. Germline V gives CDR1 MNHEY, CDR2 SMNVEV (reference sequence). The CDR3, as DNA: TGTGCCAGCAGTTTTAGCGGGGTCACGAATACGCAGTATTTT. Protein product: CASSFSGVTNTQYF.

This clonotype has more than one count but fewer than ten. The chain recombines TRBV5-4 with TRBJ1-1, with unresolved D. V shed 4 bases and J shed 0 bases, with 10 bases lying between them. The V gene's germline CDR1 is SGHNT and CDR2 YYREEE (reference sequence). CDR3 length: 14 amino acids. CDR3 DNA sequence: TGTGCCAGCAGCCTCGAGACTTTGAACACTGAAGCTTTCTTT. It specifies CASSLETLNTEAFF.

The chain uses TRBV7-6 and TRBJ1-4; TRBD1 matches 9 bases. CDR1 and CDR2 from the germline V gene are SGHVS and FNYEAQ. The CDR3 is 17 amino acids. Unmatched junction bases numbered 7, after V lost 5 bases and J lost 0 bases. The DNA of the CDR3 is TGTGCCAGCAGCCAGAGGACAGGGGTGACAACTAATGAAAAACTGTTTTTT. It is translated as CASSQRTGVTTNEKLFF.

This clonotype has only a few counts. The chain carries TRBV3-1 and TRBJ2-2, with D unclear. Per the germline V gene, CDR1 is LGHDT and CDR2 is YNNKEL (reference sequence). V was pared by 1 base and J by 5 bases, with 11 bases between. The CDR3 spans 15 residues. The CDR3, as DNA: TGTGCCAGCAGCCAAGTCACCCATTCTACCGGGGAGCTGTTTTTT. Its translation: CASSQVTHSTGELFF.

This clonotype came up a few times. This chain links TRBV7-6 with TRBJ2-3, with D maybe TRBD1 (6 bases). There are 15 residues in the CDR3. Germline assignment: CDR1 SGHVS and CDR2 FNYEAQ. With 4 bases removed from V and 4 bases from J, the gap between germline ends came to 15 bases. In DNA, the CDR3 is TGTGCCAGCAGCTCGTACAGGGTCGCCTCAGATACGCAGTATTTT. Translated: CASSSYRVASDTQYF. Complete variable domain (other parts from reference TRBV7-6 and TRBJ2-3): GAGVSQSPRYKVTKRGQDVALRCDPISGHVSLYWYRQALGQGPEFLTYFNYEAQQDKSGLPNDRFSAERPEGSISTLTIQRTEQRDSAMYRCASSSYRVASDTQYFGPGTRLTVL.